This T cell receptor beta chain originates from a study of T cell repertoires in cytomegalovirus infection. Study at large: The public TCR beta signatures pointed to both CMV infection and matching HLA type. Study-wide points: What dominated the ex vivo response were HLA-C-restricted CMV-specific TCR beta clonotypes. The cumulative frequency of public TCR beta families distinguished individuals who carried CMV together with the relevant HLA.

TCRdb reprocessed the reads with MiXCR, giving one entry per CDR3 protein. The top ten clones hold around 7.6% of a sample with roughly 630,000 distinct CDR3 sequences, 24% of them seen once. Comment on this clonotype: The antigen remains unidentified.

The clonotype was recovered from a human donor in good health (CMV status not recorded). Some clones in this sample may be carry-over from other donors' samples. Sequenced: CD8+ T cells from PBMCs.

The CDR3 here is CASRAGGGTEAFF. For the CDR3, the DNA is TGTGCCAGCAGGGCCGGAGGGGGCACTGAAGCTTTCTTT. This chain connects TRBV6-6 to TRBJ1-1, with D possibly matching TRBD1 (6 bases). V gave up 6 bases and J gave up 4 bases, with 12 bases separating them. Per the germline V gene, CDR1 is MNHNY and CDR2 is SVGAGI (reference sequence). The CDR3 is 13 residues long.